The sequence of this T cell receptor (beta chain) was determined in a study of cytomegalovirus exposure and HLA in healthy donors. Study-level findings and limits: A later analysis found first-cohort TCR clusters tended to co-occur in the 90 to 150 validation repertoires.

TCRdb's table, derived via immunoSEQ multiplex PCR, lists solely in-frame clones and lacks some. The sample yields about 110,000 clones, around 95% seen once. The germline V gene encodes CDR1 MGHRA and CDR2 YSYEKL. This CDR3 has 13 amino acids. With 1 base removed from V and 7 bases from J, the gap between germline ends came to 11 bases. Separate from the roughly 710-subject first cohort, the roughly 120-subject validation cohort was the one that the donors belonged to. Comment on this clone: Its antigen is unknown.

The chain links TRBV4-1 to TRBJ2-7, with D perhaps matching TRBD1 (5 bases). The clonotype was recovered from a woman younger than 35 in good health and CMV-seronegative. Material for sequencing was PBMCs. The CDR3 protein is CASSQASGLEQYF. CDR3 bases: TGCGCCAGCAGCCAAGCGTCAGGGCTGGAGCAGTACTTC.